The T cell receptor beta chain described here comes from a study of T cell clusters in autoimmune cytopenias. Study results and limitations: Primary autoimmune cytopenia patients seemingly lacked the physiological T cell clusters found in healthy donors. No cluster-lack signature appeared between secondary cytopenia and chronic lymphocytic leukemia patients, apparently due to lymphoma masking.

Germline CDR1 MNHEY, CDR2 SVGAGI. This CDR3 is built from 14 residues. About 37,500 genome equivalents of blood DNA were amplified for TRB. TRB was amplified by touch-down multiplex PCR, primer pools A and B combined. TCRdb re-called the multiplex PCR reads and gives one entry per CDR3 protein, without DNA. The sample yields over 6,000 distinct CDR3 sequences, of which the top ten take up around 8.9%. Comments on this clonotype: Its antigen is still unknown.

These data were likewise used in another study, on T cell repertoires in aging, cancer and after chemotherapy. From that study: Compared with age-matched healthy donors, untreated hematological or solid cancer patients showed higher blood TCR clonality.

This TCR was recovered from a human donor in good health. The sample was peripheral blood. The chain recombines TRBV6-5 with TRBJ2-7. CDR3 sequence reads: CASSYGSSSYEQYF.